This T cell receptor (beta chain) stems from a study of vaccination and CD4 T cells after COVID-19. Cultured CD4+ T cells had their DNA profiled by the Oncomine TCR Beta short-read assay. TCRdb passed the PCR reads through MiXCR, listing each CDR3 protein once. Of 5,000 to 7,000 distinct CDR3 sequences listed, approximately 42% are singletons. This clonotype was observed a handful of times. Antigen specificity is unknown. Germline V gene lookup returns CDR1 SNHLY and CDR2 FYNNEI. The CDR3 has 11 residues. Deletions cut 3 bases from V and 5 bases from J, with 2 bases between. Treatment meaning: approximately 11-day PBMC culture with coronavirus spike peptide pools or control peptides (ViraFEST assay). Gathered ahead of the COVID-19 pandemic (2011-2018) were the CD4+ T cells of the unexposed donor. T cells were expanded with peptide pools, and expanded clonotypes were identified by TCR sequencing.

The source of this sequence is a human donor in good health. The chain carries TRBV2 and TRBJ1-5; the D is unclear. Input material: CD4+ T cells from blood, cultured in vitro. Here the CDR3 DNA reads TGTGCCAGCAGTGACGATCAGCCCCAGCATTTT. Translation gives CASSDDQPQHF.